Listed here are 27 T cell receptor beta chains from one sample, sequenced in a study of blood T cell repertoires in COVID-19 (TCRdb year 2020). Libraries came from the immunoSEQ multiplex PCR assay. Sourced from immuneACCESS, this table was stored by TCRdb with only in-frame sequences that have V and J called. A share of the clones is absent; for the studies checked, an unresolved V gene accounts for under half, and the remainder has no known explanation. The sample yields some 46,000 clones; approximately 85% were counted once. The top ten constitute around 32% of the sample. The specimen sequenced was peripheral blood. The origin of the receptors is an elderly woman with COVID-19, enrolled during active disease.

The chain carries TRBV7-3 and TRBJ1-1; TRBD1 agrees at 9 bases. Trimming took 4 bases from V and 5 from J; bases not matched to a gene: 5. Germline CDR1 SGHTA, CDR2 FQGTGA. The CDR3 spans 14 residues. DNA for the CDR3: TGTGCCAGCAGCTCTAACAGGGGGCGGACTGAAGCTTTCTTT. Encoded protein: CASSSNRGRTEAFF.

This chain joins TRBV10-3 and TRBJ2-3; TRBD1 might be the D (6 bases). In germline, CDR1 is ENHRY, CDR2 SYGVKD. The CDR3 spans 15 residues. V was trimmed by 4 bases and J by 0 bases, leaving 11 bases between them. CDR3 residues: CAISVTGLSTDTQYF. The CDR3 DNA sequence: TGTGCCATCAGTGTCACAGGGCTCAGCACAGATACGCAGTATTTT.

This clone occurred once. V gene TRBV28 combines with J gene TRBJ1-3, with 10 bases aligning to TRBD1. Losses at the gene ends were 5 bases for V and 7 bases for J; bases not matched to a gene: 5. The CDR3 length is 14 residues. Germline V gene sequence: CDR1 MDHEN, CDR2 SYDVKM. CDR3 sequence: CASSPPGQGNTIYF. CDR3 coding DNA: TGTGCCAGCAGTCCCCCGGGACAGGGGAACACCATATATTTT.

V is TRBV5-1 and J is TRBJ1-5, with D possibly matching TRBD1 (5 bases). Trimming cost V 2 bases and J 6 bases, with 15 bases left between them. Germline lookup yields CDR1 SGHRS and CDR2 YFSETQ. The CDR3 loop spans 15 amino acids. The CDR3 region has the DNA TGCGCCAGCAGCTTTAGTGGGGCGGGGGGTCAGCCCCAGCATTTT. Its protein is CASSFSGAGGQPQHF. The variable domain in full, completed from reference TRBV5-1 and TRBJ1-5, reads KAGVTQTPRYLIKTRGQQVTLSCSPISGHRSVSWYQQTPGQGLQFLFEYFSETQRNKGNFPGRFSGRQFSNSRSEMNVSTLELGDSALYLCASSFSGAGGQPQHFGDGTRLSIL.

CDR3 residues: CATLIPNTEAFF. The CDR3 DNA is TGTGCCACCCTTATTCCGAACACTGAAGCTTTCTTT. The V and J genes are TRBV19 and TRBJ1-1; D is ambiguous. This CDR3 is built from 12 residues. V gave up 10 bases and J gave up 1 base, with 10 bases separating them. Looked up from germline, CDR1 is LNHDA and CDR2 is SQIVND (reference sequence).

The count of this clone is one. The rearrangement uses TRBV18 and TRBJ2-3, with TRBD2 identical over 10 bases. With V trimmed by 0 bases and J by 4 bases, 7 bases remained unmatched. Germline-derived CDR1 and CDR2 are KGHSH and LQKENI. CDR3 size: 17 residues. The CDR3 coding sequence is TGTGCCAGCTCACCACCGGGGCTAGCGGGAGCTGCAGATACGCAGTATTTT. Its protein is CASSPPGLAGAADTQYF.

J is TRBJ1-2 and V is TRBV6-5; D unresolved. The germline gives CDR1 MNHEY, CDR2 SVGAGI. Trimming stripped 6 bases from V and 5 bases from J, with 10 bases between. The CDR3 covers 12 residues. CDR3 sequence reads: CASSEVDYGYTF. The DNA for the CDR3 is TGTGCCAGCAGCGAGGTAGATTATGGCTACACCTTC.

The chain is built from TRBV7-9 and TRBJ1-1, with 8 bases fitting TRBD1. Trimming took 5 bases from V and 5 from J; bases not matched to a gene: 7. The CDR3 length is 14 residues. The germline gives CDR1 SEHNR, CDR2 FQNEAQ (reference sequence). The CDR3 DNA reads as TGTGCCAGCAGCCAAACAGACAGGGGAACTGAAGCTTTCTTT. Encoded protein: CASSQTDRGTEAFF. The full variable domain, with the rest looked up from reference TRBV7-9 and TRBJ1-1, is DTGVSQNPRHKITKRGQNVTFRCDPISEHNRLYWYRQTLGQGPEFLTYFQNEAQLEKSRLLSDRFSAERPKGSFSTLEIQRTEQGDSAMYLCASSQTDRGTEAFFGQGTRLTVV.

The CDR3 DNA sequence: TGTGCCAGCAGCTTTGGGCCTTTGGAAGGACTAGCAGGCAATGAGCAGTTCTTC. Translated, it gives CASSFGPLEGLAGNEQFF. J is TRBJ2-1 and V is TRBV7-3; 8 bases match TRBD2. The germline gives CDR1 SGHTA, CDR2 FQGTGA. This CDR3 spans 18 amino acids. The V and J ends lost 3 bases and 6 bases, in that order; junction bases with no gene match: 16.

The chain employs TRBV3-1 (or the pseudogene TRBV3-2) and TRBJ2-2; TRBD1 agrees at 7 bases. CDR3 length: 15 amino acids. With V trimmed by 3 bases and J by 1 base, 2 bases remained unmatched. CDR1 and CDR2 from the germline V gene are LGHDT and YNNKEL (reference sequence). CDR3 loop: CASSQSGGNTGELFF. Written as DNA, the CDR3 is TGTGCCAGCAGCCAGTCAGGGGGGAACACCGGGGAGCTGTTTTTT.

This clone has a single count. The CDR3 sequence is CASSYGQGGTYEQYF. CDR3 DNA sequence: TGTGCCAGCAGTTACGGACAGGGGGGTACCTACGAGCAGTACTTC. The V and J genes are TRBV6-5 and TRBJ2-7, with 10 bases fitting TRBD1. This CDR3 has 15 amino acids. Losses at the gene ends were 2 bases for V and 2 bases for J; bases not matched to a gene: 3. Germline values: CDR1 MNHEY, CDR2 SVGAGI.

The chain has TRBV7-9 and TRBJ2-5; D tentatively fits TRBD1 or TRBD2 (7 bases each). The germline V gene encodes CDR1 SEHNR and CDR2 FQNEAQ (reference sequence). V was cut by 5 bases and J by 4 bases, with 20 bases left in between. The CDR3 is 16 amino acids. The CDR3 sequence is CASSRGGQQAGETQYF. DNA of the CDR3: TGTGCCAGCAGCAGGGGGGGACAGCAAGCTGGAGAGACCCAGTACTTC.

V is TRBV28 and J is TRBJ1-2; D gene unclear. CDR1 MDHEN and CDR2 SYDVKM come from the germline V gene. V shed 7 bases and J shed 4 bases, with 13 bases lying between them. The CDR3 runs 13 residues. The chain's CDR3 is CASTIEGFYGYTF. Here the CDR3 DNA reads TGTGCCAGCACCATAGAGGGTTTCTATGGCTACACCTTC.

V gene TRBV5-1 combines with J gene TRBJ1-5; the D gene is possibly TRBD1 (6 bases). Germline CDR1 is SGHRS and CDR2 is YFSETQ. The length of the CDR3 is 14 residues. Trimming left V 0 bases short and J 10 bases short, with 14 bases between. For the CDR3, the DNA is TGCGCCAGCAGCTTGGAGGGGGAATTAGGACCCCAGCATTTT. This encodes CASSLEGELGPQHF.

The chain links TRBV28 to TRBJ2-1; TRBD1 aligns across 9 bases. This CDR3 is built from 13 residues. The germline V gene has CDR1 MDHEN and CDR2 SYDVKM. V trimming: 8 bases; J trimming: 3 bases; junction bases outside the gene matches: 2. CDR3 region: CASRDRVYNEQFF. The CDR3 nucleotides are TGTGCCAGCCGGGACAGGGTCTACAATGAGCAGTTCTTC. Drawing the rest from reference TRBV28 and TRBJ2-1, the complete variable domain is DVKVTQSSRYLVKRTGEKVFLECVQDMDHENMFWYRQDPGLGLRLIYFSYDVKMKEKGDIPEGYSVSREKKERFSLILESASTNQTSMYLCASRDRVYNEQFFGPGTRLTVL.

The CDR3: CATSDHTSGRSHEQYF. In DNA form, the CDR3 reads TGTGCCACCAGTGACCACACTAGCGGGAGATCCCACGAGCAGTACTTC. This chain connects TRBV24-1 to TRBJ2-7; TRBD2 matches at 11 bases. V shed 4 bases, J shed 5 bases, and the junction held 9 bases outside the gene matches. Germline V gene sequence: CDR1 KGHDR, CDR2 SFDVKD. This CDR3 has 16 residues.

The chain joins TRBV6-5 to TRBJ1-4, with D perhaps TRBD1 (5 bases). V lost 6 bases and J 0 bases, leaving 11 bases between the germline ends. The CDR3 consists of 15 residues. Germline V gene data show CDR1 as MNHEY and CDR2 as SVGAGI. In nucleotides, the CDR3 is TGTGCCAGCAGAAGGGACTTTGCAACTAATGAAAAACTGTTTTTT. Translated: CASRRDFATNEKLFF.

The CDR3 region has the DNA TGTGCCAGCAGCCCGCCCGGCAGGGATGGCACCGGGGAGCTGTTTTTT. Protein: CASSPPGRDGTGELFF. The rearrangement uses TRBV6-6 and TRBJ2-2; TRBD1 is a possible D gene (5 bases). Germline V gene data show CDR1 as MNHNY and CDR2 as SVGAGI (reference sequence). Between the trimmed V and J ends, which lost 6 bases and 4 bases, there was a span of 18 bases. The CDR3 is 16 residues long.

The chain uses TRBV2 and TRBJ2-2, with a possible D match to TRBD2 (6 bases). The germline V gene has CDR1 SNHLY and CDR2 FYNNEI. This CDR3 comprises 15 residues. With 3 bases removed from V and 4 bases from J, the gap between germline ends came to 12 bases. The CDR3, as DNA: TGTGCCAGCAGTGAGCGACTAGGGTCCACCGGGGAGCTGTTTTTT. This codes for CASSERLGSTGELFF.

The chain carries TRBV6-2 or TRBV6-3 and TRBJ2-7; 11 bases are shared with TRBD2. CDR3 length equals 15 residues. Per the germline V gene, CDR1 is MNHEY and CDR2 is SVGEGT. With 6 bases clipped from V and 2 bases from J, the junction kept 6 bases outside the gene matches. CDR3 sequence: CASSRLAGPAYEQYF. The DNA for the CDR3 is TGTGCCAGCAGCCGACTAGCGGGACCAGCCTACGAGCAGTACTTC.

This clone was seen more than once but under ten times. The chain uses TRBV19 and TRBJ1-4; 8 bases match TRBD1. The trim removed 8 bases at V and 4 bases at J, leaving 12 bases unmatched. Germline CDR1 is LNHDA and CDR2 is SQIVND (reference sequence). This CDR3 is 16 amino acids long. The chain's CDR3 is CASGSGRGRGNEKLFF. DNA for the CDR3: TGTGCCAGTGGAAGCGGCAGGGGGCGCGGTAATGAAAAACTGTTTTTT.

The CDR3 spells CASSPSRRGGGTDTQYF. CDR3 DNA sequence: TGTGCCAGTAGTCCCTCCCGGCGCGGGGGGGGCACAGATACGCAGTATTTT. V is TRBV19 and J is TRBJ2-3, with 9 bases identical to TRBD2. Germline V gene lookup returns CDR1 LNHDA and CDR2 SQIVND (reference sequence). Trimming cost V 5 bases and J 1 base; bases outside gene matches: 10. CDR3 length: 17 amino acids.

The V gene is TRBV12-5, the J gene TRBJ1-4, with 10 bases lining up with TRBD1. J gave up 8 bases and V 2 bases, and 11 bases lay outside the gene matches. The CDR3 is made up of 17 amino acids. The germline CDR1 and CDR2 sequences are LGHNT and FRNRAP. The CDR3 DNA reads TGTGCTAGTGGTTTGTCAACCTCCGGGACAGGGGACGAAAAACTGTTTTTT. This translates into CASGLSTSGTGDEKLFF.

CDR3 residues: CASSIDRGYGNTIYF. The CDR3, as DNA: TGTGCCAGCAGTATCGACAGGGGATATGGAAACACCATATATTTT. The chain joins TRBV2 to TRBJ1-3, with 8 bases fitting TRBD1. V gave up 5 bases and J gave up 3 bases; unmatched junction bases: 6. This CDR3 spans 15 amino acids. Per germline, CDR1 SNHLY and CDR2 FYNNEI.

The chain employs TRBV24-1 and TRBJ2-1; 7 bases fit TRBD2. Germline CDR1 and CDR2: KGHDR and SFDVKD. The J segment lost 0 bases and the V segment lost 5 bases, leaving 3 bases of the junction unmatched. This CDR3 region has 15 residues. The CDR3 coding sequence is TGTGCCACCAGTGGGGGGGGGAGCTCCTACAATGAGCAGTTCTTC. It is translated as CATSGGGSSYNEQFF.

J is TRBJ1-1 and V is TRBV12-5; the match to TRBD1 covers 7 bases. J lost 0 bases, V lost 7 bases, and 5 bases had no gene match. This CDR3 contains 14 residues. Per the germline V gene, CDR1 is LGHNT and CDR2 is FRNRAP. CDR3 amino acids: CASEPGQLNTEAFF. CDR3 sequence (DNA): TGTGCTAGTGAACCGGGACAGTTGAACACTGAAGCTTTCTTT.

This clone is a singleton in its sample. This rearrangement joins TRBV10-2 to TRBJ1-1; no definite D call. Trimming shortened V by 8 bases and J by 0 bases, and 10 bases separated the two germline ends. The CDR3 is 13 residues long. Looked up from germline, CDR1 is WSHSY and CDR2 is SAAADI. The CDR3 DNA follows: TGCGCCAGCGCAGATTACCTGAACACTGAAGCTTTCTTT. Protein sequence: CASADYLNTEAFF.